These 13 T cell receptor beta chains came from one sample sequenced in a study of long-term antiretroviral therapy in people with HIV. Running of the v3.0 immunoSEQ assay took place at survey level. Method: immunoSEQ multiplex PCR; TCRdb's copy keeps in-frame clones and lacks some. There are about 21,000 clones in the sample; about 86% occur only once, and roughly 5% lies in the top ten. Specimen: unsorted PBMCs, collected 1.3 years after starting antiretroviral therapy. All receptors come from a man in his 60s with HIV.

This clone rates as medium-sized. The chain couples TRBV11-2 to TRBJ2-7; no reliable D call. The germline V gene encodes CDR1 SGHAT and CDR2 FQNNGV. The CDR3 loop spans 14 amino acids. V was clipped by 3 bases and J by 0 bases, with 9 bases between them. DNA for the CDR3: TGTGCCAGCAGCTTTACCTATTACTCCTACGAGCAGTACTTC. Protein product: CASSFTYYSYEQYF.

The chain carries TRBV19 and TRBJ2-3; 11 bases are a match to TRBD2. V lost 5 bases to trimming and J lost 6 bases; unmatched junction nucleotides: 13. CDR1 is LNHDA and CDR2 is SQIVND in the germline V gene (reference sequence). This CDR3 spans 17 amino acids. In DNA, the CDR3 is TGTGCCAGTAGTCGAGTAGCGGGAGGGCCTGGCTCGGATACGCAGTATTTT. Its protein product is CASSRVAGGPGSDTQYF.

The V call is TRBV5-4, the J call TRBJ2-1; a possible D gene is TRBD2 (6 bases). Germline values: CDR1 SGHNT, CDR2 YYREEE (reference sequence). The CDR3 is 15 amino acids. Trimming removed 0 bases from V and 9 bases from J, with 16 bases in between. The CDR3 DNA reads TGTGCCAGCAGCTTGGTCGGGACTCTGTATCGTGAGCAGTTCTTC. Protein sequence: CASSLVGTLYREQFF. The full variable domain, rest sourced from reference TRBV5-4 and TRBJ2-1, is ETGVTQSPTHLIKTRGQQVTLRCSSQSGHNTVSWYQQALGQGPQFIFQYYREEENGRGNFPPRFSGLQFPNYSSELNVNALELDDSALYLCASSLVGTLYREQFFGPGTRLTVL.

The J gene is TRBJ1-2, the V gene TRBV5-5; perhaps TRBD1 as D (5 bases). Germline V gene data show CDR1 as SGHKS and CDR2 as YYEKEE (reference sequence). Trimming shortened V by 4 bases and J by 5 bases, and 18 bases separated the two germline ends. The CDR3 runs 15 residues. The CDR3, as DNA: TGTGCCAGCAGCGAGGGCCCGGGACGATCTTATGGCTACACCTTC. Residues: CASSEGPGRSYGYTF.

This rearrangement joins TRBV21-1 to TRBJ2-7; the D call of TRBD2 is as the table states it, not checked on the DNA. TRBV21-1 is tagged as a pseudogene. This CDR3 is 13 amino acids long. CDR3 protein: CASSKAPLVWKYF. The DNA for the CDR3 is TGTGCCAGCAGCAAAGCCCCTCTAGTGTGGAAGTACTTC.

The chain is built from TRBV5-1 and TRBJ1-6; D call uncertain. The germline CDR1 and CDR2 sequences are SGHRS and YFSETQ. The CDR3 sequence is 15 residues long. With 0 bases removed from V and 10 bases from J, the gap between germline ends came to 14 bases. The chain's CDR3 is CASSLGPRSGSPLHF. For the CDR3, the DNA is TGCGCCAGCAGCTTGGGGCCCCGCAGCGGCTCACCCCTCCACTTT.

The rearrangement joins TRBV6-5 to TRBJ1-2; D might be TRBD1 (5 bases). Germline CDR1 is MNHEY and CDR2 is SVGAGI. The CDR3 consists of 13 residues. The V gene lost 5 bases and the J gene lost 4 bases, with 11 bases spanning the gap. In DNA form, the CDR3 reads TGTGCCAGCAGTCCCGACAGAACCTATGGCTACACCTTC. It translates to CASSPDRTYGYTF.

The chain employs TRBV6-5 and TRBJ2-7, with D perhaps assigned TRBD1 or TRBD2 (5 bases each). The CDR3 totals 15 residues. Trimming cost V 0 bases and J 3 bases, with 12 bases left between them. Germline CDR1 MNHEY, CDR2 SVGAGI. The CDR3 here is CASSYSLGDNYEQYF. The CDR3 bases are TGTGCCAGCAGTTACTCTTTGGGGGATAACTACGAGCAGTACTTC.

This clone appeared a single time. CDR3 nucleotides: TGTGCCAGCGCTGAAGCCTACAATGAGCAGTTCTTC. Translating gives CASAEAYNEQFF. This chain uses TRBV28 with TRBJ2-1; no clear D gene. In germline, CDR1 is MDHEN, CDR2 SYDVKM. Trimming cost V 8 bases and J 2 bases, with 7 bases left between them. This CDR3 has 12 amino acids.

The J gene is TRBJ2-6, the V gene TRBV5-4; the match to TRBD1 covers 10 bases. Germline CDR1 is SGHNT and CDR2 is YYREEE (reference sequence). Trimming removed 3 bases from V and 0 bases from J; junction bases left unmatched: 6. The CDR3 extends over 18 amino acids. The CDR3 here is CASSSRQGAGSGANVLTF. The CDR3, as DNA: TGTGCCAGCAGCTCACGACAGGGGGCGGGCTCTGGGGCCAACGTCCTGACTTTC. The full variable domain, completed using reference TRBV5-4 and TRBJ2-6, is ETGVTQSPTHLIKTRGQQVTLRCSSQSGHNTVSWYQQALGQGPQFIFQYYREEENGRGNFPPRFSGLQFPNYSSELNVNALELDDSALYLCASSSRQGAGSGANVLTFGAGSRLTVL.

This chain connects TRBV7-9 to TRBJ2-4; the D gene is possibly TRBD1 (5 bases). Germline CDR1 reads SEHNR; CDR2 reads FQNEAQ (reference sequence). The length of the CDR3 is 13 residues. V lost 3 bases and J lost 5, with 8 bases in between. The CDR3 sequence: CASSLRRENIQYF. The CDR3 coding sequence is TGTGCCAGCAGCTTGCGCAGGGAAAACATTCAGTACTTC.

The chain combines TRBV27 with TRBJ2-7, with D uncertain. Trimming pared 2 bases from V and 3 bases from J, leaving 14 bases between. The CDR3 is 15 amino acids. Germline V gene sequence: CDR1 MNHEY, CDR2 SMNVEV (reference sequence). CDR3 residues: CASSLDPRSVYEQYF. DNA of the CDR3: TGTGCCAGCAGTTTAGACCCCCGGTCGGTCTACGAGCAGTACTTC.

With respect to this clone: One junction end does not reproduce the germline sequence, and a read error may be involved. The CDR3 DNA is TGTGCCAGCAGCGTCGTCGGGGGGGGCACGGATACGCAGTATTTT. Translated: CASSVVGGGTDTQYF. V usage is TRBV9 and J usage is TRBJ2-3, with TRBD2 identical over 8 bases. Germline V gives CDR1 SGDLS, CDR2 YYNGEE. The CDR3 is 15 residues long.